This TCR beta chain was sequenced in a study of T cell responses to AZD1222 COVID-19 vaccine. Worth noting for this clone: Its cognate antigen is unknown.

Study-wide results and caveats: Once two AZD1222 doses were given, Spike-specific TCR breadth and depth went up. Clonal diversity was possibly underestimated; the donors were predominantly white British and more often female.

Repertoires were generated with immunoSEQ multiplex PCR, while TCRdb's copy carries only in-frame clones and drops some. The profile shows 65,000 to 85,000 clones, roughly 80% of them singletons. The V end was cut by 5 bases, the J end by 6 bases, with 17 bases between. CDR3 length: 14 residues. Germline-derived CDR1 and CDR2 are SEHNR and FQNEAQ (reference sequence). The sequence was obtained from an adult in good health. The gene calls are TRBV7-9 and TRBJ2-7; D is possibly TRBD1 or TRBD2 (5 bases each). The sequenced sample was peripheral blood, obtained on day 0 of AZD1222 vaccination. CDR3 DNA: TGTGCCAGCAGCAACCGGGACCTCATCGGCGAGCAGTACTTC. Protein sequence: CASSNRDLIGEQYF.